The clone carrying this T cell receptor beta chain has only a few counts. Germline CDR1 is MDHEN and CDR2 is SYDVKM. V was pared by 3 bases and J by 8 bases, with 4 bases of the junction left unmatched. The CDR3 runs to 14 residues. Each CDR3 protein is one row after TCRdb ran MiXCR on the 5' RACE reads. The table lists about 46,000 distinct CDR3 sequences, around a quarter of them singletons. The chain links TRBV28 to TRBJ2-1; 10 bases agree with TRBD1. This clonotype was obtained from a female donor with breast cancer. Sequencing was done on a sample of naive CD4+ T cells sorted from blood. Subset given: naive CD4+ T cells, CD4+CD45RA+CD25-. CDR3 in DNA: TGTGCCAGCAGTTTCCGGGACAGGGGCCATGAGCAGTTCTTC. The encoded protein is CASSFRDRGHEQFF. The full variable domain, in which reference TRBV28 and TRBJ2-1 provide the parts outside the CDR3, is DVKVTQSSRYLVKRTGEKVFLECVQDMDHENMFWYRQDPGLGLRLIYFSYDVKMKEKGDIPEGYSVSREKKERFSLILESASTNQTSMYLCASSFRDRGHEQFFGPGTRLTVL.